This note documents a single TCR beta chain sequence. Its binding antigen is unknown. No quality values exist for individual bases; no much larger clone is one base distant. The record originates from a study of T cell changes during pregnancy in multiple sclerosis (dated by TCRdb to the late 2010s). Background for the entire study: In women with multiple sclerosis, the researchers looked at how the T cell repertoire shifted as pregnancy progressed.

The protocol used for the library was the immunoSEQ multiplex PCR assay. Held by TCRdb, this immuneACCESS table contains in-frame sequences only and omits some clones. Under half of the omission traces to an unresolved V gene where checked; the cause of the rest is unknown. The sample table lists approximately 100,000 clones, approximately 94% of them with a count of one. The ten largest clonotypes hold more than 0.95% of the sample. According to the germline V gene (reference sequence), CDR1 reads LNHDA and CDR2 reads SQIVND. V is pruned by 7 bases and J by 0 bases, leaving 4 bases of the junction without a gene match. Reading from cysteine to phenylalanine, the CDR3 counts 15 amino acids. The sequence is cut down to CDR3 DNA, 45 bases in frame from base 1.

The chain employs TRBV19 and TRBJ2-2; 8 junctional bases match TRBD2. The starting material was peripheral blood, obtained in the second trimester of pregnancy. The sequence was collected from a female donor with multiple sclerosis, enrolled in a pregnancy study. The CDR3 in this case is CASNSGGSNTGELFF. The nucleotides read TGTGCCAGTAACTCGGGAGGGTCGAACACCGGGGAGCTGTTTTTT.